A selection of T cell receptor beta chains follows, all from one sample in a study of T cell repertoires in cytomegalovirus infection. MiXCR, applied by TCRdb to the reads, yields one record per CDR3 protein. The profile covers about 110,000 distinct CDR3 sequences, with under 50% appearing a single time and roughly 70% taken by the ten largest. These receptors are not linked to any known antigen. Sample: CD8+ T cells from cultured PBMCs, taken from culture after CMV antigen stimulation. Receptor source: a human donor in good health (CMV status not recorded). Some clones in this sample may be carry-over from other donors' samples. Both conserved end residues are part of each CDR3. A D gene is named only where the DNA matches it firmly. Part of the rows lack a size; the others show once, few, many or a class for expanded clones.

CDR3aa: CASSTTDRDGPEAFF; CDR3nt: TGTGCCAGCAGTACCACCGACCGGGACGGGCCTGAAGCTTTCTTT; d_gene: .; len: 15; j_gene: TRBJ1-1; v_gene: TRBV12-3/TRBV12-4; abundance: .
CDR3aa: CASSLGSSFTAFF; CDR3nt: TGTGCCAGCAGCTTGGGCAGCTCGTTCACAGCTTTCTTT; d_gene: .; len: 13; j_gene: TRBJ1-1; v_gene: TRBV5-6; abundance: .
CDR3aa: CASSLSKGDEQYF; CDR3nt: TGTGCCAGCAGTTTATCGAAGGGCGACGAGCAGTACTTC; d_gene: .; len: 13; j_gene: TRBJ2-7; v_gene: TRBV27; abundance: many
CDR3aa: CATSRDRGSGNEQFF; CDR3nt: TGTGCCACCAGCAGAGACAGGGGGAGTGGGAATGAGCAGTTCTTC; d_gene: TRBD1; len: 15; j_gene: TRBJ2-1; v_gene: TRBV15; abundance: once
CDR3aa: CASGGETQYF; CDR3nt: TGTGCCAGCGGAGGAGAGACCCAGTACTTC; d_gene: .; len: 10; j_gene: TRBJ2-5; v_gene: TRBV7-9; abundance: .
CDR3aa: CASSLEVRGGEQFF; CDR3nt: TGTGCCAGCAGCCTAGAAGTGCGGGGGGGTGAGCAGTTCTTC; d_gene: TRBD2; len: 14; j_gene: TRBJ2-1; v_gene: TRBV7-9; abundance: .
CDR3aa: CASSEAPVYEQYF; CDR3nt: TGTGCCAGCAGTGAAGCCCCAGTATACGAGCAGTACTTC; d_gene: .; len: 13; j_gene: TRBJ2-7; v_gene: TRBV6-1; abundance: .
CDR3aa: CASSTTGTSGGAIYNEQFF; CDR3nt: TGTGCCAGCAGCACCACCGGGACTAGCGGGGGGGCCATCTACAATGAGCAGTTCTTC; d_gene: TRBD2; len: 19; j_gene: TRBJ2-1; v_gene: TRBV7-2; abundance: few
CDR3aa: CASSPSGTGMDNEQFF; CDR3nt: TGTGCCAGCAGCCCCTCCGGGACAGGGATGGACAATGAGCAGTTCTTC; d_gene: TRBD1; len: 16; j_gene: TRBJ2-1; v_gene: TRBV5-4; abundance: .
CDR3aa: CASGLNGVPGHEQYF; CDR3nt: TGTGCCAGCGGCCTGAACGGCGTACCGGGACACGAGCAGTACTTC; d_gene: .; len: 15; j_gene: TRBJ2-7; v_gene: TRBV27; abundance: .
CDR3aa: CASSPSTGYGYTF; CDR3nt: TGTGCCAGCAGCCCCTCAACAGGCTATGGCTACACCTTC; d_gene: .; len: 13; j_gene: TRBJ1-2; v_gene: TRBV9; abundance: .
CDR3aa: CAWSRGTPSGNTIYF; CDR3nt: TGTGCCTGGAGCCGGGGTACCCCGTCTGGAAACACCATATATTTT; d_gene: .; len: 15; j_gene: TRBJ1-3; v_gene: TRBV12-3/TRBV12-4; abundance: .
CDR3aa: CASSLETGTGDEAFF; CDR3nt: TGCGCCAGCAGCTTGGAAACCGGGACAGGGGACGAAGCTTTCTTT; d_gene: TRBD1; len: 15; j_gene: TRBJ1-1; v_gene: TRBV5-1; abundance: .
CDR3aa: CASSPGTDPTTQQYF; CDR3nt: TGTGCCAGCAGCCCTGGGACAGACCCTACGACTCAGCAGTACTTC; d_gene: TRBD1; len: 15; j_gene: TRBJ2-7; v_gene: TRBV7-4; abundance: .
CDR3aa: CASSPGTGGNIQYF; CDR3nt: TGTGCCAGCAGTCCGGGGACAGGAGGAAACATTCAGTACTTC; d_gene: TRBD1; len: 14; j_gene: TRBJ2-4; v_gene: TRBV27; abundance: few
CDR3aa: CASSPAGFQETQYF; CDR3nt: TGTGCCAGCAGCCCAGCGGGTTTTCAAGAGACCCAGTACTTC; d_gene: .; len: 14; j_gene: TRBJ2-5; v_gene: TRBV7-6; abundance: .
CDR3aa: CAISPSPPSYEQYF; CDR3nt: TGTGCCATCAGCCCTTCCCCTCCATCCTACGAGCAGTACTTC; d_gene: .; len: 14; j_gene: TRBJ2-7; v_gene: TRBV10-3; abundance: .
CDR3aa: CASSQIIGNSPLHF; CDR3nt: TGTGCCAGCAGCCAAATTATTGGTAATTCACCCCTCCACTTT; d_gene: .; len: 14; j_gene: TRBJ1-6; v_gene: TRBV7-9; abundance: few
CDR3aa: CASRTNGLAATTDTQYF; CDR3nt: TGTGCCAGCAGAACTAACGGGCTGGCGGCGACCACAGATACGCAGTATTTT; d_gene: .; len: 17; j_gene: TRBJ2-3; v_gene: TRBV7-9; abundance: .
CDR3aa: CASTTRAAGHEKLFF; CDR3nt: TGTGCCAGCACCACGCGGGCGGCAGGGCATGAAAAACTGTTTTTT; d_gene: .; len: 15; j_gene: TRBJ1-4; v_gene: TRBV12-3/TRBV12-4; abundance: many
CDR3aa: CASSKDGVTTEAFF; CDR3nt: TGTGCCAGCAGTAAGGACGGGGTCACGACTGAAGCTTTCTTT; d_gene: .; len: 14; j_gene: TRBJ1-1; v_gene: TRBV12-3/TRBV12-4; abundance: many